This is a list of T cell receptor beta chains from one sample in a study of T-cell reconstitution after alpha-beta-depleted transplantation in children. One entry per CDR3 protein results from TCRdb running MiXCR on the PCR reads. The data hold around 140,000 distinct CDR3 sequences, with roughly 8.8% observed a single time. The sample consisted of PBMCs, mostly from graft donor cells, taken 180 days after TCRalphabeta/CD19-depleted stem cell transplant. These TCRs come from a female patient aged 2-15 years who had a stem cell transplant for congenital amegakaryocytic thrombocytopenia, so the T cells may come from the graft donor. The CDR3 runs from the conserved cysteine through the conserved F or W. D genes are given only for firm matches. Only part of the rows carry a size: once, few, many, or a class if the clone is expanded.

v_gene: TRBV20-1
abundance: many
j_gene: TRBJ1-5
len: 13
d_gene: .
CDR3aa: CSASTYSNQPQHF
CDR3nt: TGCAGTGCTAGTACCTATAGCAATCAGCCCCAGCATTTT

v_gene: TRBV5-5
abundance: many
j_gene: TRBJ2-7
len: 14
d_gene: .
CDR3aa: CASSLVAYTYEQYF
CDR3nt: TGTGCCAGCAGCTTGGTTGCATACACCTACGAGCAGTACTTC

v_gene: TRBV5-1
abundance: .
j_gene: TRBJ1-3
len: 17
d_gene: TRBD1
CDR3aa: CASSRGQGLFSGNTIYF
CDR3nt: TGCGCCAGCAGCCGGGGACAGGGGCTGTTCTCTGGAAACACCATATATTTT

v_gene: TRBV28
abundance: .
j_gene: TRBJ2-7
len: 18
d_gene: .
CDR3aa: CASSLGRLRDTTKGEQYF
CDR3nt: TGTGCCAGCAGTTTGGGGAGACTCCGGGACACTACTAAGGGCGAGCAGTACTTC

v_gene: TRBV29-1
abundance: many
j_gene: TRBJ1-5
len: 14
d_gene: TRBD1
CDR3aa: CSVTTGGLNQPQHF
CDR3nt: TGCAGCGTCACAACAGGGGGTTTAAATCAGCCCCAGCATTTT

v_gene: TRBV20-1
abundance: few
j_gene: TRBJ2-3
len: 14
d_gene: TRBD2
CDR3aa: CSARTTGGPDTQYF
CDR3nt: TGCAGTGCTAGAACGACGGGGGGGCCAGATACGCAGTATTTT

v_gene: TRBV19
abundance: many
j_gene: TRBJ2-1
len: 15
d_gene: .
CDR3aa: CASSIDTFFYNEQFF
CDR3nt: TGTGCCAGTAGTATAGACACTTTCTTCTACAATGAGCAGTTCTTC

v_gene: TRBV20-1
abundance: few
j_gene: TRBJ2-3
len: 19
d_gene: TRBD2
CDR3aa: CYLDVGTSGRWTSTDTQYF
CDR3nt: TGCTACCTAGACGTGGGGACTAGCGGGAGATGGACTAGCACAGATACGCAGTATTTT

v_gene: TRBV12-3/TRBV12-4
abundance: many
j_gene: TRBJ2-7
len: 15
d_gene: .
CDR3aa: CASSSPAAGAYEQYF
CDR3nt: TGTGCCAGCAGCTCTCCCGCGGCAGGGGCCTACGAGCAGTACTTC

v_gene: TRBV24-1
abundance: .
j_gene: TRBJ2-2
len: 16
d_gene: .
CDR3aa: CATSDDGWSTPGELFF
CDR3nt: TGTGCCACCAGTGATGACGGGTGGTCGACTCCCGGGGAGCTGTTTTTT

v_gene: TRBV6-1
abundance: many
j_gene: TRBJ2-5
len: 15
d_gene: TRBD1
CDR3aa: CASSPTRTGQETQYF
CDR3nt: TGTGCCAGCAGTCCAACCCGGACAGGTCAAGAGACCCAGTACTTC

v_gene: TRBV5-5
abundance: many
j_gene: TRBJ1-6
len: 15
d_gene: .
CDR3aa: CASSLQGTRDSPLHF
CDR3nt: TGTGCCAGCAGCTTGCAAGGGACAAGAGATTCACCCCTCCACTTT

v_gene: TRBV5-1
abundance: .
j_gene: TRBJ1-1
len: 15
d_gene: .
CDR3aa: CASTLGSTAAAEAFF
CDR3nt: TGCGCCAGCACCTTGGGGTCGACAGCCGCGGCTGAAGCTTTCTTT

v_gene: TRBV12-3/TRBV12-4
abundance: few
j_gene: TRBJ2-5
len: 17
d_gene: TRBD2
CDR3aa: CASSLSTSGVYQETQYF
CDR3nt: TGTGCCAGCAGTTTGTCAACTAGCGGGGTCTACCAAGAGACCCAGTACTTC

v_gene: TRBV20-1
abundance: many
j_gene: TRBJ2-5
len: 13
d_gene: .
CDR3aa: CSAARGGGETQYF
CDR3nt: TGCAGTGCCGCGAGGGGGGGCGGAGAGACCCAGTACTTC

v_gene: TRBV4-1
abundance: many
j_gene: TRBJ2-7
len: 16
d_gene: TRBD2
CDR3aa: CASSQDELAILYEQYF
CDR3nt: TGCGCCAGCAGCCAAGATGAACTAGCGATTCTCTACGAGCAGTACTTC

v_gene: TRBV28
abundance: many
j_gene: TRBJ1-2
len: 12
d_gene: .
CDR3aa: CASSPKGYGYTF
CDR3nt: TGTGCCAGCAGTCCAAAGGGGTACGGCTACACCTTC

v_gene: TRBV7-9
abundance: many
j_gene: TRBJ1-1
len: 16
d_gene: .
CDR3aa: CASSPGQGAMNTEAFF
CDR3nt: TGTGCCAGCAGCCCCGGACAAGGGGCCATGAACACTGAAGCTTTCTTT

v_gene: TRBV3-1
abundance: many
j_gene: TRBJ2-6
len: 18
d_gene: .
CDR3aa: CASSQDQTRASGANVLTF
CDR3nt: TGTGCCAGCAGCCAAGATCAAACCAGGGCCTCTGGGGCCAACGTCCTGACTTTC

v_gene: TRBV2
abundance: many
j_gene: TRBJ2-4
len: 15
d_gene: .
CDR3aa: CASSGTPFSKNIQYF
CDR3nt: TGTGCCAGCAGTGGGACCCCTTTCTCCAAAAACATTCAGTACTTC

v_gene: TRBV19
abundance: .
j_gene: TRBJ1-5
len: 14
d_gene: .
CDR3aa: CASSISAANQPQHF
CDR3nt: TGTGCCAGTAGTATATCGGCAGCCAATCAGCCCCAGCATTTT

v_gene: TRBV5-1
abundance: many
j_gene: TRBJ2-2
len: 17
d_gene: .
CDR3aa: CASSPRAVGQNTGELFF
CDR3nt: TGCGCCAGCAGCCCGAGAGCTGTGGGGCAAAACACCGGGGAGCTGTTTTTT

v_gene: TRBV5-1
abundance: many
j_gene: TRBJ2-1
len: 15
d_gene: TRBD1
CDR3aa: CASSRGQGSIYEQFF
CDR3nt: TGCGCCAGCAGCAGGGGACAGGGGAGTATCTATGAGCAGTTCTTC

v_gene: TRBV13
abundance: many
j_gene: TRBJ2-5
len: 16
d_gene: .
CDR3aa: CASSSIPQGDGETQYF
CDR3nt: TGTGCCAGCAGCTCAATCCCACAGGGTGATGGAGAGACCCAGTACTTC

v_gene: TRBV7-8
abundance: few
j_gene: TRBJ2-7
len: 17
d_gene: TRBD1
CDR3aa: CASSYRTGKSRTREQYF
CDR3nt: TGTGCCAGCAGCTACCGGACAGGGAAAAGCCGTACCCGCGAGCAGTACTTC

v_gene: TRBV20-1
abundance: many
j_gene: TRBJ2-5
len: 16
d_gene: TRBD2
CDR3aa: CSASPLGGRARQTQYF
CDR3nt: TGCAGTGCTAGCCCCCTCGGCGGGAGGGCCAGACAGACCCAGTACTTC

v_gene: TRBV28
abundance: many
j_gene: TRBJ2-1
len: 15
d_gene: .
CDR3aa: CASSLRVSSYNEQFF
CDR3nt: TGTGCCAGCAGTTTAAGGGTTAGCTCCTACAATGAGCAGTTCTTC

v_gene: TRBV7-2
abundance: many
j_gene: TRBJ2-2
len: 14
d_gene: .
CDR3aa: CASSVASGTGELFF
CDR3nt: TGTGCCAGCAGCGTCGCATCCGGCACCGGGGAGCTGTTTTTT

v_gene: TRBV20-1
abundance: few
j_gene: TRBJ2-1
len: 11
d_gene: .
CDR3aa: CSARDRQEQFF
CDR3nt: TGCAGTGCTAGAGATCGGCAAGAGCAGTTCTTC

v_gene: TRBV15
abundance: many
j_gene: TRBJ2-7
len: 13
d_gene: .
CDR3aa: CATSREWWDEQYF
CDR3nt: TGTGCCACCAGCAGAGAATGGTGGGACGAGCAGTACTTC

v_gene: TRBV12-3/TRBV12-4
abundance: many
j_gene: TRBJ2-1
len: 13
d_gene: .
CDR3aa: CASSQSTVGEQFF
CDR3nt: TGTGCCAGCAGCCAAAGCACAGTTGGTGAGCAGTTCTTC

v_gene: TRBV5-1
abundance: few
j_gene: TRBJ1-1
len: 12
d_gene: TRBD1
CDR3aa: CASSRDRGRAFF
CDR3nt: TGCGCCAGCAGCCGGGACAGGGGGCGAGCTTTCTTT

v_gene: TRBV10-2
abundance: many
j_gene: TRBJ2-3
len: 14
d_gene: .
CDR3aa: CASRGLSPTDTQYF
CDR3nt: TGCGCCAGCAGGGGGTTGAGCCCCACAGATACGCAGTATTTT

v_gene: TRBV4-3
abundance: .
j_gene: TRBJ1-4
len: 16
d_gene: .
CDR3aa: CASSQSGATINEKLFF
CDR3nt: TGCGCCAGCAGCCAATCGGGGGCAACCATTAATGAAAAACTGTTTTTT

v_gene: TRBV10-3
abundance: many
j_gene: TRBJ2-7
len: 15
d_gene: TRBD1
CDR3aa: CAISGGGQGSYEQYF
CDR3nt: TGTGCCATCAGTGGGGGAGGACAGGGGTCCTACGAGCAGTACTTC

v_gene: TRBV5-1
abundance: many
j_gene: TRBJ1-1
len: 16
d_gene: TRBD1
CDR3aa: CASSLLPQGGNTEAFF
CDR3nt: TGCGCCAGCAGCTTGCTGCCCCAGGGGGGGAACACTGAAGCTTTCTTT

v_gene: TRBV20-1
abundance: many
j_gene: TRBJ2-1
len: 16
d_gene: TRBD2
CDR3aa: CSASPLAGRRGNEQFF
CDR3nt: TGCAGTGCTAGCCCCCTAGCGGGACGCCGGGGCAATGAGCAGTTCTTC

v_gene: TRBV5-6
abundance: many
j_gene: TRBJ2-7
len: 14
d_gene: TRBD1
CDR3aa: CASSFRGPAYEQYF
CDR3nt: TGTGCCAGCAGCTTCAGGGGGCCCGCCTACGAGCAGTACTTC

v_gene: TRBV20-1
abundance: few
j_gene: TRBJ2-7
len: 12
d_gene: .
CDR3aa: CSALQSGGGQYF
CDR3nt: TGCAGTGCCCTCCAGTCGGGCGGCGGGCAGTACTTC

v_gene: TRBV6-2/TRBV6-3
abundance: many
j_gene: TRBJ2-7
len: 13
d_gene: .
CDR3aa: CASSYGGPYEQYF
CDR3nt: TGTGCCAGCAGTTATGGGGGGCCCTACGAGCAGTACTTC

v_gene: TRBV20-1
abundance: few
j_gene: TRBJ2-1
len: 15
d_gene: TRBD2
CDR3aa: CSARDGRAGYNEQFF
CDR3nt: TGCAGTGCTAGAGATGGCCGAGCGGGATACAATGAGCAGTTCTTC

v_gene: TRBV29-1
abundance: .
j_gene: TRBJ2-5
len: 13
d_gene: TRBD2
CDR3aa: CSAGTSGSGTQYF
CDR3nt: TGCAGCGCTGGGACTAGCGGGAGTGGGACCCAGTACTTC

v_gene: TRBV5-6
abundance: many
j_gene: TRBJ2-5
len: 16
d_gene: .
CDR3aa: CASSYLTGNGQETQYF
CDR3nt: TGTGCCAGCAGCTATCTTACAGGGAATGGGCAAGAGACCCAGTACTTC

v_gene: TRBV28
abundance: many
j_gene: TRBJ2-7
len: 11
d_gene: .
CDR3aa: CASSLVAQFEF
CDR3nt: TGTGCCAGCAGTTTGGTTGCACAGTTCGAATTC

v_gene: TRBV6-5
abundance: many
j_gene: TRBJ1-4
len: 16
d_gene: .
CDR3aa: CASSYSIGRVIEKLFF
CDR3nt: TGTGCCAGCAGTTACTCGATCGGCCGTGTGATTGAAAAACTGTTTTTT

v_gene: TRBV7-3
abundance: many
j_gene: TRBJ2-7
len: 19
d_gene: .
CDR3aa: CASSLKGDGTNRRTYEQYF
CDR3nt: TGTGCCAGCAGCTTAAAGGGGGACGGGACCAATCGTCGCACATACGAGCAGTACTTC

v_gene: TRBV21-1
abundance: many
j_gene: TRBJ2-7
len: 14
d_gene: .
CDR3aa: CASRKRRVSYEQYF
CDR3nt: TGTGCCAGCAGAAAAAGACGGGTCTCCTACGAGCAGTACTTC

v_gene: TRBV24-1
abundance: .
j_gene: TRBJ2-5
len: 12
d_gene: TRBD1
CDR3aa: CATQGAMETQYF
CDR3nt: TGTGCCACTCAGGGGGCGATGGAGACCCAGTACTTC

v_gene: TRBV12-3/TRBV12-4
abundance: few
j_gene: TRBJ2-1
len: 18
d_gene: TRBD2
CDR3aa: CASSLGLAGRPTPNEQFF
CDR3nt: TGTGCCAGCAGCCTCGGACTAGCGGGGCGCCCCACCCCCAATGAGCAGTTCTTC